This TCR beta chain is drawn from a study of cytomegalovirus exposure and HLA in healthy donors. Findings of the study overall: The tendency of first-cohort TCR clusters to co-occur in the roughly 130 validation repertoires was the finding of a later analysis. Most TCRs appeared rarely, but some public TCRs recurred in many donors. Published work reported that the classifier diagnosed cytomegalovirus status with high specificity and sensitivity.

Trimming left V 0 bases short and J 4 bases short, with 12 bases between. There are 16 residues in the CDR3. Looked up from germline, CDR1 is LNHNV and CDR2 is YYDKDF (reference sequence). The method was immunoSEQ multiplex PCR; TCRdb's version includes in-frame clones alone and lacks a portion of them. The sample consists of roughly 140,000 clones, less than 90% of them appearing once. Worth noting for this clone: Its specificity is not known.

V and J are TRBV15 and TRBJ2-2; possible D gene TRBD2, 6 bases. The sequence derives from a woman between 18 and 29 years old in good health and CMV-seropositive. The sequencing sample was made of PBMCs. CDR3 loop: CATSRDLAGPTGELFF. CDR3 in DNA: TGTGCCACCAGCAGAGACCTTGCGGGGCCCACCGGGGAGCTGTTTTTT.